Below are 21 T cell receptor beta chains sequenced from a single sample in a study of blood T cell repertoires in COVID-19. Here immunoSEQ multiplex PCR was the method, and the copy in TCRdb shows in-frame clones only, minus some. The table lists roughly 200,000 clones, approximately 80% of them singletons, with 15% to 20% in the top ten. Sequencing was done on a sample of peripheral blood. These receptors all stem from a woman at least 80 years old with active or convalescent COVID-19.

Only one count was recorded for this clone. The J gene is TRBJ1-1, the V gene TRBV28; 7 nucleotides match TRBD1. With V trimmed by 2 bases and J by 8 bases, 8 bases remained unmatched. This CDR3 spans 14 amino acids. Germline V gene sequence: CDR1 MDHEN, CDR2 SYDVKM. CDR3 nucleotide sequence: TGTGCCAGCAGTTTAAATTCTCGACAGGGAGAAGCTTTCTTT. Translating gives CASSLNSRQGEAFF. Supplemented by reference TRBV28 and TRBJ1-1, the full variable domain reads DVKVTQSSRYLVKRTGEKVFLECVQDMDHENMFWYRQDPGLGLRLIYFSYDVKMKEKGDIPEGYSVSREKKERFSLILESASTNQTSMYLCASSLNSRQGEAFFGQGTRLTVV.

V is TRBV7-2 and J is TRBJ2-1; 10 positions agree with TRBD2. Germline values: CDR1 SGHTA, CDR2 FQGNSA. J was trimmed by 7 bases and V by 11 bases; bases with no gene match: 14. CDR3 length: 15 amino acids. The CDR3 sequence is CAGSVGASGGNEQFF. CDR3 nucleotide sequence: TGTGCCGGCTCTGTGGGTGCTAGCGGGGGTAATGAGCAGTTCTTC.

The rearrangement uses TRBV30 and TRBJ1-4; the D is unclear. CDR3 length: 15 residues. Trimming removed 3 bases at V and 5 bases at J, with 16 bases between. The germline V gene encodes CDR1 GTSNPN and CDR2 SVGIG (reference sequence). CDR3 sequence (DNA): TGTGCCTGGAGGGAGGGAGGGCCCAAGAATGAAAAACTGTTTTTT. The encoded protein is CAWREGGPKNEKLFF. The full variable domain, its missing parts supplied by reference TRBV30 and TRBJ1-4, is SQTIHQWPATLVQPVGSPLSLECTVEGTSNPNLYWYRQAAGRGLQLLFYSVGIGQISSEVPQNLSASRPQDRQFILSSKKLLLSDSGFYLCAWREGGPKNEKLFFGSGTQLSVL.

V gene TRBV7-6 combines with J gene TRBJ1-1, with D perhaps TRBD1 (6 bases). This CDR3 comprises 15 residues. Trimming stripped 4 bases from V and 4 bases from J, with 16 bases between. Germline lookup yields CDR1 SGHVS and CDR2 FNYEAQ. Written as DNA, the CDR3 is TGTGCCAGCAGCTACGCCACAGGGTTGGGCACTGAAGCTTTCTTT. Translated: CASSYATGLGTEAFF.

The chain joins TRBV18 to TRBJ1-1; the D is unclear. This CDR3 has 13 residues. Trimming took 3 bases from V and 4 from J, leaving 9 bases between them. The V gene's germline CDR1 is KGHSH and CDR2 LQKENI. The CDR3 bases are TGTGCCAGCTCACCTTATGCCGGCACTGAAGCTTTCTTT. It yields the protein CASSPYAGTEAFF.

A note on this clone: The sample contains more than one DNA sequence encoding this CDR3. This chain uses TRBV15 with TRBJ2-7; a weak D match, TRBD1 (5 bases). The CDR3 sequence is 14 residues long. The V end lost 1 base, the J end lost 2 bases, and 9 bases lay between the germline ends. Germline CDR1 LNHNV, CDR2 YYDKDF (reference sequence). The CDR3, as DNA: TGTGCCACCAGCAGAGGAACAGGACCCTACGAGCAGTACTTC. It yields the protein CATSRGTGPYEQYF.

The genes are TRBV13 and TRBJ1-3, with D possibly being TRBD1 (6 bases). Trimming left V 2 bases short and J 8 bases short, with 10 bases between. The CDR3 is made up of 13 amino acids. CDR1 and CDR2 from the germline V gene are PRHDT and FYEKMQ (reference sequence). CDR3 sequence: CASSLRQVYTIYF. CDR3 sequence (DNA): TGTGCCAGCAGCTTAAGACAGGTCTACACCATATATTTT.

The rearrangement links TRBV30 to TRBJ2-5; D may be TRBD2 (5 bases). Germline CDR1 reads GTSNPN; CDR2 reads SVGIG (reference sequence). Trimming left V 0 bases short and J 8 bases short, with 19 bases between. The CDR3 is 15 residues long. This CDR3 reads CAWSVPGMKSGTQYF. The CDR3 nucleotides are TGTGCCTGGAGTGTCCCGGGAATGAAGTCGGGAACCCAGTACTTC.

V is TRBV27 and J is TRBJ1-2; no definite D call. The CDR3 is 14 residues long. Germline CDR1 and CDR2: MNHEY and SMNVEV (reference sequence). V was trimmed by 10 bases and J by 8 bases, leaving 23 bases between them. This CDR3 is CATMGRGVEVGYTF. The CDR3 DNA sequence: TGTGCCACCATGGGTCGGGGTGTCGAAGTCGGCTACACCTTC.

V gene TRBV20-1 combines with J gene TRBJ1-1; D is perhaps TRBD1 (5 bases). CDR3 length: 14 amino acids. Trimming shortened V by 3 bases and J by 4 bases, and 15 bases separated the two germline ends. CDR1 is DFQATT and CDR2 is SNEGSKA in the germline V gene (reference sequence). The CDR3 reads CSASWGPGGTEAFF. The CDR3, as DNA: TGCAGTGCTAGTTGGGGACCGGGGGGCACTGAAGCTTTCTTT.

This clone is a singleton in its sample. Other nucleotide sequences from this sample produce the same CDR3. The J gene is TRBJ1-1, the V gene TRBV7-9, with D possibly TRBD1 on 5 matching bases. This CDR3 contains 12 residues. V was shortened by 5 bases and J by 2 bases, with 6 bases between the two germline ends. Germline V gene sequence: CDR1 SEHNR, CDR2 FQNEAQ (reference sequence). CDR3 coding DNA: TGTGCCAGCAGCCAGGGAAACACTGAAGCTTTCTTT. It is translated as CASSQGNTEAFF.

This clone was seen a single time. The rearrangement uses TRBV19 and TRBJ1-2; no clear D gene. V lost 4 bases and J 2 bases, leaving 11 bases between the germline ends. This CDR3 spans 14 amino acids. Germline lookup yields CDR1 LNHDA and CDR2 SQIVND (reference sequence). CDR3 sequence (DNA): TGTGCCAGTAGTACCGTAGCGGGGAACTATGGCTACACCTTC. Encoded protein: CASSTVAGNYGYTF.

This clone was recorded once. The chain employs TRBV7-9 and TRBJ1-1; unclear D gene. V was cut by 5 bases and J by 4 bases, with 8 bases left in between. CDR3 length equals 12 residues. In germline, CDR1 is SEHNR, CDR2 FQNEAQ (reference sequence). The CDR3 DNA reads as TGTGCCAGCAGCCGGTCCTTCACTGAAGCTTTCTTT. Protein sequence: CASSRSFTEAFF. Drawing the rest from reference TRBV7-9 and TRBJ1-1, the complete variable domain is DTGVSQNPRHKITKRGQNVTFRCDPISEHNRLYWYRQTLGQGPEFLTYFQNEAQLEKSRLLSDRFSAERPKGSFSTLEIQRTEQGDSAMYLCASSRSFTEAFFGQGTRLTVV.

The chain employs TRBV25-1 and TRBJ2-1, with D perhaps matching TRBD2 (6 bases). This CDR3 has 12 amino acids. With 2 bases removed from V and 8 bases from J, the gap between germline ends came to 7 bases. Germline loops: CDR1 MGHDK, CDR2 SYGVNS. The CDR3 coding sequence is TGTGCCAGCAGTGAAACTAGCCATGAGCAGTTCTTC. Encoded protein: CASSETSHEQFF. The full variable domain, completed using reference TRBV25-1 and TRBJ2-1, is EADIYQTPRYLVIGTGKKITLECSQTMGHDKMYWYQQDPGMELHLIHYSYGVNSTEKGDLSSESTVSRIRTEHFPLTLESARPSHTSQYLCASSETSHEQFFGPGTRLTVL.

The chain couples TRBV3-1 (or the pseudogene TRBV3-2) to TRBJ2-1; D unclear. The CDR3 has 11 residues. Germline values: CDR1 LGHDT, CDR2 YNNKEL (reference sequence). V lost 5 bases to trimming and J lost 8 bases, with 7 bases between them. The CDR3 DNA follows: TGTGCCAGCAGCACCGGAGATGAGCAGTTCTTC. Its protein product is CASSTGDEQFF.

V gene TRBV30 combines with J gene TRBJ1-3; perhaps TRBD1 as D (6 bases). The germline V and J ends were trimmed by 3 bases and 8 bases, with 17 bases remaining between them. Per the germline V gene, CDR1 is GTSNPN and CDR2 is SVGIG (reference sequence). CDR3 length: 14 residues. The CDR3 coding sequence is TGTGCCTGGAGCGTACAGGGAAGAGGTGACACCATATATTTT. Translated, it gives CAWSVQGRGDTIYF.

The chain employs TRBV28 and TRBJ1-2; 7 bases line up with TRBD1. CDR3 size: 14 residues. Germline CDR1 reads MDHEN; CDR2 reads SYDVKM. The junction had 11 bases not matched to a gene; V was cut back by 5 bases and J by 8 bases. In DNA form, the CDR3 reads TGTGCCAGCAGTCCGCCGCTGACAGGGACCGGCTACACCTTC. This gives the protein CASSPPLTGTGYTF.

The chain employs TRBV28 and TRBJ2-3; TRBD2 matches at 10 bases. Looked up from germline, CDR1 is MDHEN and CDR2 is SYDVKM. The V gene end was trimmed by 5 bases and the J gene end by 2 bases; junction bases not matched to a gene: 7. There are 16 residues in the CDR3. For the CDR3, the DNA is TGTGCCAGCAGTGGGACCACTAGCGGGGACACAGATACGCAGTATTTT. Translation gives CASSGTTSGDTDTQYF.

The rearrangement links TRBV19 to TRBJ2-7; 9 bases are shared with TRBD2. CDR1 is LNHDA, CDR2 SQIVND, per germline (reference sequence). CDR3 length: 16 amino acids. Trimming took 6 bases from V and 4 from J; bases not matched to a gene: 13. This CDR3 is CASRKTSGPAPYEQYF. The CDR3 DNA is TGTGCCAGTAGAAAGACTAGCGGTCCCGCCCCGTACGAGCAGTACTTC. The full variable domain, with the rest looked up from reference TRBV19 and TRBJ2-7, is DGGITQSPKYLFRKEGQNVTLSCEQNLNHDAMYWYRQDPGQGLRLIYYSQIVNDFQKGDIAEGYSVSREKKESFPLTVTSAQKNPTAFYLCASRKTSGPAPYEQYFGPGTRLTVT.

The rearrangement links TRBV12-5 to TRBJ2-5; D call uncertain. V gave up 3 bases and J gave up 5 bases, with 4 bases separating them. The CDR3 contains 11 residues. The germline CDR1 and CDR2 sequences are LGHNT and FRNRAP. CDR3 bases: TGTGCTAGTGGTTTTCGGGAGACCCAGTACTTC. This translates into CASGFRETQYF.

The chain combines TRBV2 with TRBJ1-1; 7 bases match TRBD1. J lost 10 bases, V lost 6 bases, and 8 bases had no gene match. The germline V gene has CDR1 SNHLY and CDR2 FYNNEI. This CDR3 is built from 12 residues. The CDR3 nucleotides read TGTGCCAGCAGCCTTACAGGGGCTGGAGCTTTCTTT. As protein: CASSLTGAGAFF.